The 19 T cell receptor beta chains below all came from one sample that was sequenced in a study of blood T cells in healthy people across ages. A second PCR of 7 to 11 cycles used a sample-barcoded 5' primer and a J-beta primer mix. TCRdb redid the calling of the 5' RACE reads with MiXCR, one entry per CDR3 protein. The data show roughly 680,000 distinct CDR3 sequences, around 21% seen once. The sequenced sample was blood. Receptors originate from a man aged 70-80 years in good health.

The rearrangement links TRBV12-3 or TRBV12-4 to TRBJ2-5; no firm D call. This CDR3 has 14 residues. Trimming left V 2 bases short and J 2 bases short, with 9 bases between. CDR3 bases: TGTGCCAGCAGTTTACGGTCCCAGCAAGAGACCCAGTACTTC. Protein product: CASSLRSQQETQYF.

The chain recombines TRBV5-1 with TRBJ2-5; maybe TRBD1 (5 bases). The J call is in doubt because the DNA end fits TRBJ2-7 better. The germline gives CDR1 SGHRS, CDR2 YFSETQ. This CDR3 contains 14 residues. For the CDR3, the DNA is TGCGCCAGCAGCTTGGAAGTAACAGGAACCGAGCAGTACTTC. Its translation is CASSLEVTGTEQYF.

The chain recombines TRBV7-8 with TRBJ2-7; TRBD1 matches 7 bases. V dropped 5 bases and J dropped 2; count of bases not matched to a gene: 9. The CDR3 is made up of 15 amino acids. The germline V gene has CDR1 SGHVS and CDR2 FQNEAQ. The CDR3 bases are TGTGCCAGCAGCATGACAGGGAAAAGACCCTACGAGCAGTACTTC. As protein: CASSMTGKRPYEQYF.

The count of this clonotype is one. The chain employs TRBV5-1 and TRBJ2-3, with 11 bases that match TRBD2. From germline, CDR1 is SGHRS and CDR2 YFSETQ. There are 16 residues in the CDR3. V trimming: 4 bases; J trimming: 3 bases; junction bases outside the gene matches: 7. CDR3 nucleotide sequence: TGCGCCAGCAGCATACCTAGCGGGGGGCAGACAGATACGCAGTATTTT. Translation: CASSIPSGGQTDTQYF.

This clonotype was observed a few times. V usage is TRBV20-1 and J usage is TRBJ2-3; D may be TRBD2 (6 bases). Germline V lookup: CDR1 DFQATT, CDR2 SNEGSKA (reference sequence). This CDR3 region has 11 residues. V was trimmed by 6 bases and J by 6 bases, leaving 10 bases between them. CDR3 sequence (DNA): TGCAGTGCCGGACTACCTGATACGCAGTATTTT. This translates into CSAGLPDTQYF.

The V call is TRBV5-1, the J call TRBJ2-5; D unclear. With the DNA end fitting TRBJ2-1 better, the J assignment may be wrong. This CDR3 is 14 amino acids long. The germline CDR1 and CDR2 sequences are SGHRS and YFSETQ. This CDR3 is CASSLGSYYNEQFF. The CDR3 region has the DNA TGCGCCAGCAGCTTGGGCAGCTACTACAATGAGCAGTTCTTC.

The rearrangement uses TRBV7-3 and TRBJ2-3, with D perhaps matching TRBD1 or TRBD2 (5 bases each). This CDR3 spans 17 amino acids. Germline V gene data show CDR1 as SGHTA and CDR2 as FQGTGA. V was cut by 2 bases and J by 2 bases, with 17 bases left in between. DNA of the CDR3: TGTGCCAGCAGCTTATGGGGCAGAGGGACCATCACAGATACGCAGTATTTT. It yields the protein CASSLWGRGTITDTQYF.

The rearrangement links TRBV20-1 to TRBJ1-4, with D perhaps TRBD1 (5 bases). V lost 1 base and J lost 4, with 10 bases in between. This CDR3 contains 14 residues. The germline V gene encodes CDR1 DFQATT and CDR2 SNEGSKA (reference sequence). The CDR3 region has the DNA TGCAGTGCTAGAGGCCCAGGGCTTAATGAAAAACTGTTTTTT. Residues: CSARGPGLNEKLFF.

Only a few counts were recorded for this clonotype. The chain links TRBV6-5 to TRBJ2-6, with D possibly matching TRBD2 (6 bases). This CDR3 is built from 19 residues. V lost 0 bases, J lost 2 bases, and 17 bases lay in between. Germline CDR1 MNHEY, CDR2 SVGAGI. CDR3 bases: TGTGCCAGCAGTTACTCTATCCTAGCGCCACTTACTGGGGCCAACGTCCTGACTTTC. Its protein product is CASSYSILAPLTGANVLTF.

This chain joins TRBV5-1 and TRBJ2-1; TRBD2 matches 8 bases. Losses at the gene ends were 4 bases for V and 13 bases for J; bases not matched to a gene: 7. This CDR3 is 12 amino acids long. Germline CDR1 and CDR2: SGHRS and YFSETQ. The CDR3 coding sequence is TGCGCCAGCAGCGTCGACGGGGGGGCCCAGTTCTTC. Translated, it gives CASSVDGGAQFF.

The chain joins TRBV5-1 to TRBJ2-4, with 12 bases that match TRBD2. The trim removed 4 bases at V and 0 bases at J, leaving 8 bases unmatched. The CDR3 length is 18 residues. Germline V gene data show CDR1 as SGHRS and CDR2 as YFSETQ. As DNA, the CDR3 is TGCGCCAGCAGCCCACCCCTGGGACTAGCGGGAGCCAAAAACATTCAGTACTTC. Amino acid sequence: CASSPPLGLAGAKNIQYF.

The sample holds many counts of this clonotype. The rearrangement uses TRBV19 and TRBJ2-1, with 10 bases that match TRBD1. The CDR3 has 16 amino acids. Per germline, CDR1 LNHDA and CDR2 SQIVND (reference sequence). After removal of 7 bases from V and 3 bases from J, the junction contained 9 bases not matched to a gene. CDR3: CASKPLGQGDYNEQFF. The CDR3, as DNA: TGTGCCAGTAAACCCCTCGGACAGGGGGACTACAATGAGCAGTTCTTC.

The chain joins TRBV20-1 to TRBJ2-2; tentatively, D is TRBD2 (7 bases). The CDR3 runs to 16 residues. CDR1 DFQATT and CDR2 SNEGSKA come from the germline V gene (reference sequence). V was cut by 0 bases and J by 2 bases, with 13 bases left in between. This CDR3 is CSARDWGGGNTGELFF. The DNA for the CDR3 is TGCAGTGCTAGAGATTGGGGAGGGGGAAACACCGGGGAGCTGTTTTTT.

This clonotype was observed a few times. The chain recombines TRBV15 with TRBJ2-5; no firm D call. Trimming pared 0 bases from V and 4 bases from J, leaving 3 bases between. Germline V CDR1 and CDR2: LNHNV, YYDKDF (reference sequence). This CDR3 has 12 amino acids. Here the CDR3 DNA reads TGTGCCACCAGCAGAGATATAGAGACCCAGTACTTC. This codes for CATSRDIETQYF.

The V call is TRBV20-1, the J call TRBJ1-5; D might be TRBD1 (5 bases). V was pared by 1 base and J by 1 base, with 11 bases between. CDR1 DFQATT and CDR2 SNEGSKA come from the germline V gene (reference sequence). The CDR3 covers 15 residues. The CDR3 loop reads CSARGRVESNQPQHF. In nucleotides, the CDR3 is TGCAGTGCTAGAGGCAGGGTGGAGAGCAATCAGCCCCAGCATTTT.

The chain employs TRBV6-2 or TRBV6-3 and TRBJ2-5; unclear D gene. The V end lost 3 bases, the J end lost 0 bases, and 14 bases lay between the germline ends. The germline V gene encodes CDR1 MNHEY and CDR2 SVGEGT. The CDR3 is made up of 16 amino acids. This CDR3 reads CASSYFRNLYQETQYF. The CDR3 nucleotides read TGTGCCAGCAGTTATTTTCGTAACCTGTACCAAGAGACCCAGTACTTC.

As concerns this clonotype: The junction departs from the called germline gene at one end, perhaps through a read error. The rearrangement links TRBV6-6 to TRBJ1-4, with D possibly matching TRBD1 (6 bases). The CDR3 runs 14 residues. Per germline, CDR1 MNHNY and CDR2 SVGAGI (reference sequence). DNA for the CDR3: TGCGCCAGCAGTTCCACCGGGGGGCTTGAAAAACTGTTTTTT. Amino acids: CASSSTGGLEKLFF.

This clonotype was recorded a few times. At one end the junction does not follow the germline gene, possibly because of a read error. This chain uses TRBV20-1 with TRBJ1-2; no clear D gene. The CDR3 contains 12 residues. Germline loops: CDR1 DFQATT, CDR2 SNEGSKA (reference sequence). This CDR3 reads CSATADTDGHTF. CDR3 bases: TGCAGTGCAACTGCAGATACAGATGGCCACACCTTC.

This clonotype was seen more than once but under ten times. The gene calls are TRBV3-1 and TRBJ2-4; maybe TRBD2 (6 bases). The CDR3 is made up of 13 amino acids. The germline CDR1 and CDR2 sequences are LGHDT and YNNKEL (reference sequence). Trimming removed 5 bases from V and 5 bases from J, with 10 bases in between. The CDR3 here is CASSYGTENIQYF. In nucleotides, the CDR3 is TGTGCCAGCAGCTACGGGACTGAAAACATTCAGTACTTC.